The clone carrying this TCR beta chain was seen repeatedly, ten times or more. This CDR3 has 22 amino acids. Unmatched junction bases numbered 15, after V lost 1 base and J lost 0 bases. In germline, CDR1 is LGHNA, CDR2 YSLEER. It was by 5'RACE with 10-nucleotide random UMIs that the cDNA was made. Using its own MiXCR run on the 5' RACE reads, TCRdb lists one record per CDR3 protein. The sample contains approximately 100,000 distinct CDR3 sequences, around 3.3% of which appear only once. This entry belongs to a study of neurological immune-mediated disorders. The origin of this receptor is a woman aged 18-29 years with multiple sclerosis. Sequencing input: PBMCs. The J gene is TRBJ2-2, the V gene TRBV4-3; 12 nucleotides match TRBD2. The CDR3 spells CASSQASLWASGRAPNTGELFF. The CDR3 DNA is TGCGCCAGCAGCCAAGCAAGCCTCTGGGCTAGCGGGAGGGCCCCGAACACCGGGGAGCTGTTTTTT.